Each of the 9 T cell receptor beta chains below was sequenced from the same sample in a study of cytomegalovirus exposure and HLA in healthy donors. Researchers ran the PCR with 60 Vbeta and 13 Jbeta primers. Here immunoSEQ multiplex PCR was the method, and the copy in TCRdb shows in-frame clones only, minus some. The sample lists 120,000 to 150,000 clones, around three quarters seen once, with 2.5% to 3.5% in the top ten. The sequencing input was PBMCs. The receptor set was obtained from a man between 35 and 55 years old in good health and CMV-seropositive.

This clone was seen only once. Other nucleotide sequences from this sample produce the same CDR3. The chain couples TRBV2 to TRBJ1-1; D is unresolved. CDR1 and CDR2 (germline): SNHLY, FYNNEI. The CDR3 runs 11 residues. Trimming cost V 7 bases and J 0 bases, with 3 bases left between them. CDR3 in amino acids: CASTVNTEAFF. The CDR3 DNA reads TGTGCCAGCACCGTGAACACTGAAGCTTTCTTT.

The rearrangement links TRBV30 to TRBJ2-1, with TRBD2 matching over 9 bases. The CDR3 is 13 residues long. CDR1 is GTSNPN and CDR2 is SVGIG in the germline V gene (reference sequence). With 6 bases clipped from V and 7 bases from J, the junction kept 7 bases outside the gene matches. The CDR3 is CACLAGEGNEQFF. CDR3 DNA: TGTGCCTGCTTAGCGGGAGAGGGGAATGAGCAGTTCTTC.

V usage is TRBV7-2 and J usage is TRBJ1-1; 9 nucleotides agree with TRBD1. The CDR3 runs 15 residues. The junction had 6 bases not matched to a gene; V was cut back by 5 bases and J by 2 bases. CDR1 and CDR2 (germline): SGHTA, FQGNSA. CDR3 region: CASSHPTGGNTEAFF. DNA for the CDR3: TGTGCCAGCAGCCACCCGACAGGGGGTAACACTGAAGCTTTCTTT. Drawing the rest from reference TRBV7-2 and TRBJ1-1, the complete variable domain is GAGVSQSPSNKVTEKGKDVELRCDPISGHTALYWYRQSLGQGLEFLIYFQGNSAPDKSGLPSDRFSAERTGGSVSTLTIQRTQQEDSAVYLCASSHPTGGNTEAFFGQGTRLTVV.

This sequence joins TRBV28 and TRBJ1-5; 9 positions agree with TRBD1. The germline CDR1 and CDR2 sequences are MDHEN and SYDVKM. Trimming at V came to 3 bases and at J to 6 bases, leaving 6 bases not matched to a gene. The CDR3 spans 15 residues. CDR3 region: CASSFETGGRQPQHF. CDR3 nucleotides: TGTGCCAGCAGTTTCGAGACAGGGGGTCGTCAGCCCCAGCATTTT.

This clone has a handful of counts. CDR3 sequence (DNA): TGTGCCAGCAGACCGGGACATATAGGAAACACCATATATTTT. Amino acid sequence: CASRPGHIGNTIYF. The rearrangement uses TRBV6-5 and TRBJ1-3, with D perhaps TRBD1 (6 bases). The germline gives CDR1 MNHEY, CDR2 SVGAGI. The CDR3 runs to 14 residues. Trimming removed 6 bases from V and 4 bases from J, with 13 bases in between.

This chain links TRBV5-1 with TRBJ1-3; possible D gene TRBD1, 5 bases. With 2 bases removed from V and 4 bases from J, the gap between germline ends came to 16 bases. Germline assignment: CDR1 SGHRS and CDR2 YFSETQ. This CDR3 is 16 amino acids long. The DNA of the CDR3 is TGCGCCAGCAGCTTACGTCCAGGGACTGCCGGAAACACCATATATTTT. Translation gives CASSLRPGTAGNTIYF.

This clone has a single count. J is TRBJ1-1 and V is TRBV5-6, with D possibly being TRBD1 (5 bases). Trimming removed 4 bases at V and 8 bases at J, with 30 bases between. There are 18 residues in the CDR3. Germline CDR1 SGHDT, CDR2 YYEEEE. The CDR3 DNA reads as TGTGCCAGCAGCCTCCCCGCTTATTCGGACACCATGAAGAGCGAAGCTTTCTTT. Translating gives CASSLPAYSDTMKSEAFF. Using reference TRBV5-6 and TRBJ1-1 for the parts outside the CDR3, the full variable domain is DAGVTQSPTHLIKTRGQQVTLRCSPKSGHDTVSWYQQALGQGPQFIFQYYEEEERQRGNFPDRFSGHQFPNYSSELNVNALLLGDSALYLCASSLPAYSDTMKSEAFFGQGTRLTVV.

The CDR3 DNA is TGTGCCAGCAGCTTACAGGCCTTGAACACTGAAGCTTTCTTT. It codes for CASSLQALNTEAFF. The chain links TRBV7-2 to TRBJ1-1; D call uncertain. The CDR3 is 14 amino acids. Germline CDR1 reads SGHTA; CDR2 reads FQGNSA. Trimming pared 2 bases from V and 0 bases from J, leaving 7 bases between.

The CDR3 loop is CASSPTGSTGELFF. For the CDR3, the DNA is TGTGCCAGCTCACCAACCGGGTCCACCGGGGAGCTGTTTTTT. J is TRBJ2-2 and V is TRBV18, with no clear D. CDR3 length: 14 residues. Per the germline V gene, CDR1 is KGHSH and CDR2 is LQKENI. The V gene lost 2 bases and the J gene lost 4 bases, with 8 bases spanning the gap.